This T cell receptor (beta chain) stems from a study of early T cells in non-severe SARS-CoV-2 infection. Study context: The chains were unpaired, and the sequenced material was bulk RNA from unsorted whole blood. Findings and limits, study-wide: Using VDJdb, the matching emphasized anti-spike CD8 responses while missing private and CD4 specificities.

Separate cDNA molecules each had unique molecular identifiers attached to them. One entry per CDR3 protein, called by TCRdb with MiXCR from the 5' RACE reads. In the table there are about 77,000 distinct CDR3 sequences, approximately 12% of which are singletons. CDR1 SGHVS and CDR2 FQNEAQ come from the germline V gene. The CDR3 consists of 17 residues. Trimming took 1 base from V and 4 from J, leaving 19 bases between them. This clonotype was detected only a few times. Antigen unknown. This clonotype originated in an adult who was a healthcare worker with PCR-confirmed SARS-CoV-2 infection or an uninfected control (not recorded which). The donor label of this sample is uncertain. The source material was whole blood, sampled at baseline. The chain carries TRBV7-8 and TRBJ1-2, with a weak D call TRBD1 (6 bases). The CDR3 protein is CASSLVVLGTRTYGYTF. CDR3 DNA sequence: TGTGCCAGCAGCTTAGTTGTATTGGGGACACGAACCTATGGCTACACCTTC.